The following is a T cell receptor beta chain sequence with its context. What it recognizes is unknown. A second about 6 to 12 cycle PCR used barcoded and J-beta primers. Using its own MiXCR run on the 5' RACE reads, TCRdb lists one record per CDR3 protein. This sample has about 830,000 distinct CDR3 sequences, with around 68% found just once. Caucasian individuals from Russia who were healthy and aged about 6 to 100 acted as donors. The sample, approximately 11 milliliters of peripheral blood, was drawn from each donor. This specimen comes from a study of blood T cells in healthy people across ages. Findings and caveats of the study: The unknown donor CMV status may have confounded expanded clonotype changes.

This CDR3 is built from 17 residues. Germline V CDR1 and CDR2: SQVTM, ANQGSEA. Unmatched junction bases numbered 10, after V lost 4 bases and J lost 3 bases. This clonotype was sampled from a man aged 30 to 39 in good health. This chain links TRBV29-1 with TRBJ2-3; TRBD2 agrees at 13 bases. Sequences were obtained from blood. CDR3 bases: TGCAGCGTTGCGACTAGCGGGGGGCTAAGTGTTACAGATACGCAGTATTTT. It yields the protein CSVATSGGLSVTDTQYF.